This TCR beta chain was sequenced for a study of blood T cells in healthy people across ages (dated by TCRdb to between 2014 and 2017). With regard to the full study: Template switching captured roughly one uniquely barcoded TCR beta cDNA molecule per two T cells in model experiments. The donors were split into four age groups: young (average 16 years), middle-aged (roughly 42), aged (about 62) and long-lived (roughly 86). For two donors (one aged 18 to 30 and one aged 80 or older), the study analyzed two additional independent replicas of 1 million unique cDNA reads from the same blood draw. Age-related changes in TCR beta repertoire diversity were measured in the study by deep sequencing normalized with unique cDNA molecular identifiers. To avoid experimental bias, donors of different ages were randomly spread across the sequencing lanes.

The library relied on 5' RACE. Instrument on record: Illumina HiSeq 2500. A second PCR of about 7 to 12 cycles was run with a J-beta primer mix and a sample-barcoded 5' primer. A template-switch 5' adaptor carrying 12 random nucleotides introduced a unique molecular identifier onto each TCR beta cDNA molecule. At least 3 million CDR3-containing paired-end reads were obtained from each sample. The Mint cDNA synthesis kit, primed by a TRBC-specific oligonucleotide, was used to synthesize first-strand cDNA from all RNA. After uracil-DNA glycosylase treatment, a first 18-cycle PCR used universal primers M1SS and BC2_uni_R on all cDNA. The paper's processing steps were these. For normalization, 1 million high-quality reads were randomly selected from each sample, with every read carrying a distinct molecular identifier. Reads sharing molecular identifiers were discarded rather than binned into consensus sequences. CDR3 identification, clonotype clustering and error correction used MiTCR with a Q25 quality threshold and the strictest error-elimination algorithm. A nonparametric unseen species model using Euler transformation provided a lower-bound estimate of total TCR beta diversity. Through fastp at Q25 and MiXCR, TCRdb rebuilt clones from the public reads, retaining in-frame beta chains. Records with the same CDR3 protein are collapsed into one entry carrying the most frequent genes and DNA. TCRdb, not the authors, supplied the V and J calls. In all, the sample holds about 1,600,000 distinct CDR3 sequences, and 42% of those were seen once. The ten largest clonotypes hold roughly 7.9% of the sample.

Systemically healthy Caucasian individuals from Russia, 35 to 50 in total and aged roughly 6 to 100 years, were included as donors. Each donor gave roughly 9.5 milliliters of peripheral blood, collected into EDTA-treated Vacutainer tubes. Ficoll-Paque density-gradient centrifugation was used to isolate PBMCs, with at least 6.5 million per sample. Total RNA was extracted from PBMCs with Trizol reagent, with at least 6 micrograms obtained per sample. Naive CD45RAhigh/CD27high T cell percentages were measured by flow cytometry on a PBMC aliquot from every donor. This clonotype was found a few times. Its antigen is unknown. No base-level quality is on record; no much larger clone is a single base apart. Trimmed from V: 5 bases; trimmed from J: 13 bases; junction bases lacking a gene match: 9. Based on the germline V gene (reference sequence), the CDR1 and CDR2 sequences are DFQATT and SNEGSKA. The CDR3, from cysteine to phenylalanine, totals 13 residues. Of all the DNA, just the CDR3 is kept, 39 bases in frame from base 1.

General study outcomes and caveats: Observed TCR beta diversity per million T cells fell roughly linearly with age, and a significant reduction was already apparent by age around 40. The CMV infection status of donors was not known, potentially confounding age-related changes in expanded clonotypes. The percentage of naive T cells measured by flow cytometry correlated strongly with observed TCR beta diversity. Since profiling was done on bulk unsorted PBMCs, naive and antigen-experienced compartments could not be conclusively compared. Estimates of total diversity based on one million sequenced T cells were considered lower bounds and underestimates. The long-lived group showed more naive CD4+ T cells, fewer expanded clones and increased TCR diversity than the aged group, suggesting age selection.

The chain was built from TRBV20-1 and TRBJ2-1; 12 bases in the middle match TRBD2. The sample was blood. The TCR sequence derives from a woman younger than 30 in good health. The DNA sequence is TGCAGTGCTCCGCCGACTAGCGGGAGAACTCAGTTCTTC. Translated, this gives CSAPPTSGRTQFF.